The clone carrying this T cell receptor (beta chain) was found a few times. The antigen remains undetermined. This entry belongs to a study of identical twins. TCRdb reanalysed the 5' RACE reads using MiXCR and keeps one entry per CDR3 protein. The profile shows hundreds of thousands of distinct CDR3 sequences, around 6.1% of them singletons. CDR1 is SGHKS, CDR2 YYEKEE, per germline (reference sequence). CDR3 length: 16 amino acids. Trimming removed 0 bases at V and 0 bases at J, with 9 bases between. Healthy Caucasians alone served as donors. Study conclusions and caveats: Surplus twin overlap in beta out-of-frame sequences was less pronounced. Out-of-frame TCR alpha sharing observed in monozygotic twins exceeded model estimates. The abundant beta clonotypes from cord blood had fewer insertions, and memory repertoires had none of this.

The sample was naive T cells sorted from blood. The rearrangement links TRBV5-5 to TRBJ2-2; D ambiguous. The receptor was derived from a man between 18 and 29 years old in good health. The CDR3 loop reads CASSLVSNTNTGELFF. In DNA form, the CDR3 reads TGTGCCAGCAGCTTGGTGTCGAATACGAACACCGGGGAGCTGTTTTTT.